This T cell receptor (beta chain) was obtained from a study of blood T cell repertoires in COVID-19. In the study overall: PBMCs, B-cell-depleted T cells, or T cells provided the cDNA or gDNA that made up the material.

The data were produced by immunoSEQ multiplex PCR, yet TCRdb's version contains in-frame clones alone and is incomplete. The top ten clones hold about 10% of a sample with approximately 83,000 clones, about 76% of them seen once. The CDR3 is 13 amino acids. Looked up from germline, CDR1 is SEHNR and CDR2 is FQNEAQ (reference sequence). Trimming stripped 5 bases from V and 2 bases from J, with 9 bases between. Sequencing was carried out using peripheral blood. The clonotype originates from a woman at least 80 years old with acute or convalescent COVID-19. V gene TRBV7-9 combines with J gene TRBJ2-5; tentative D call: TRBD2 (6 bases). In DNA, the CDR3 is TGTGCCAGCAGCACGGGAGTTCAAGAGACCCAGTACTTC. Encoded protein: CASSTGVQETQYF. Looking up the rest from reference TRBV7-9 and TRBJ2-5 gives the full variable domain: DTGVSQNPRHKITKRGQNVTFRCDPISEHNRLYWYRQTLGQGPEFLTYFQNEAQLEKSRLLSDRFSAERPKGSFSTLEIQRTEQGDSAMYLCASSTGVQETQYFGPGTRLLVL.